This T cell receptor (beta chain) was observed in a study of blood T cell repertoires in COVID-19. This clone was observed once. The germline V gene has CDR1 MNHEY and CDR2 SMNVEV (reference sequence). The V and J ends lost 5 bases and 3 bases, in that order; junction bases with no gene match: 9. The CDR3 is 15 residues long. As originally analysed: Amplifying reference gene primers gave estimates of nucleated cell counts. Measured with immunoSEQ multiplex PCR; TCRdb has only the in-frame clones, and not every one. V and J calls and clone size are copied from that table; D and trimming were computed from the DNA. Among 250,000 to 400,000 clones listed, around 88% were seen once.

The clonotype was recovered from a young woman with COVID-19, enrolled during active disease. The chain recombines TRBV27 with TRBJ2-5; TRBD1 agrees at 7 bases. The specimen was peripheral blood. The CDR3, as DNA: TGTGCCAGCAGTGGTCTCGGGACAGCTAAAGAGACCCAGTACTTC. It is translated as CASSGLGTAKETQYF.